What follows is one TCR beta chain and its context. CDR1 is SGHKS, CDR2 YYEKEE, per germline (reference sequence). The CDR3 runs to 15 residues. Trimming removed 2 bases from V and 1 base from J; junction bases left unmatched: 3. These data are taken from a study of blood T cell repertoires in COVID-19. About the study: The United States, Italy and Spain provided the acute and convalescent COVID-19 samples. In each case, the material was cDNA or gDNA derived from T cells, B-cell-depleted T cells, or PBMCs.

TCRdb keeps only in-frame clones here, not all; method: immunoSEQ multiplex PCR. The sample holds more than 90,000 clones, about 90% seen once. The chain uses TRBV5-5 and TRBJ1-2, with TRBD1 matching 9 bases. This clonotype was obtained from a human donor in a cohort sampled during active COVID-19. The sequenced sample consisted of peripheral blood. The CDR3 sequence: CASSLWTGDNYGYTF. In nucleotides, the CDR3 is TGTGCCAGCAGCTTATGGACAGGGGATAACTATGGCTACACCTTC.